The 2 T cell receptor beta chains presented below share a single source sample, sequenced in a study of PD-L1 blockade in urothelial cancer. Produced via immunoSEQ multiplex PCR; TCRdb's table is partial and in-frame only. The sample has 20,000 to 25,000 clones, nearly 90% seen once. The sample was PBMCs, taken around atezolizumab (anti-PD-L1) treatment. The receptors shown here come from a woman aged 60-75 years with urothelial cancer.

V is TRBV5-1 and J is TRBJ1-5, with 7 nucleotides matching TRBD1. The V and J ends lost 9 bases and 0 bases, in that order; junction bases with no gene match: 9. This CDR3 comprises 15 residues. The germline V gene encodes CDR1 SGHRS and CDR2 YFSETQ. This chain's CDR3 is CAKQGLKDSNQPQHF. The CDR3, as DNA: TGCGCCAAACAGGGGTTGAAGGATAGCAATCAGCCCCAGCATTTT.

The chain carries TRBV10-3 and TRBJ1-3; D not certain. This CDR3 comprises 13 residues. Per germline, CDR1 ENHRY and CDR2 SYGVKD. Trimming pared 6 bases from V and 4 bases from J, leaving 10 bases between. The CDR3 reads CAIRGGFGNTIYF. Written as DNA, the CDR3 is TGTGCCATCAGGGGAGGGTTCGGAAACACCATATATTTT.